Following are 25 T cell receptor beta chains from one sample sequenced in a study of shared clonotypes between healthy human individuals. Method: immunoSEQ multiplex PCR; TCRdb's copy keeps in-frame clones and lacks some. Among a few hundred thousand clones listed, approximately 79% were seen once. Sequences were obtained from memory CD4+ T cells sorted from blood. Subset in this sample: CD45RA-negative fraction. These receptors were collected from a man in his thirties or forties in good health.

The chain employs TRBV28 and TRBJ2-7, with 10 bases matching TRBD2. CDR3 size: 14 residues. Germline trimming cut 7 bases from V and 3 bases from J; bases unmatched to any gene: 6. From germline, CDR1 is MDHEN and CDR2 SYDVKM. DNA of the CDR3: TGTGCCAGCAAGCTAGCGGGGGAGTTCTACGAGCAGTACTTC. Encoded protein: CASKLAGEFYEQYF.

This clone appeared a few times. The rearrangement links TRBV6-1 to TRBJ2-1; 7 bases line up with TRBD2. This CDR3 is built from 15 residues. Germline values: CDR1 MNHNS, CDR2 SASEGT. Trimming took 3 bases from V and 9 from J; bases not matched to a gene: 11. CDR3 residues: CASSEVGGSLGEQFF. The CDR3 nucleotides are TGTGCCAGCAGTGAGGTTGGCGGGAGCTTGGGTGAGCAGTTCTTC.

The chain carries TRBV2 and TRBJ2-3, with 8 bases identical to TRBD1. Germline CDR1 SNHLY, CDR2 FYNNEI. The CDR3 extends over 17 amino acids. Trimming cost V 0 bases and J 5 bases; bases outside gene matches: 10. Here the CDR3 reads CASSEALTATGVDTQYF. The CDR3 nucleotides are TGTGCCAGCAGTGAAGCCCTCACCGCGACAGGGGTAGATACGCAGTATTTT.

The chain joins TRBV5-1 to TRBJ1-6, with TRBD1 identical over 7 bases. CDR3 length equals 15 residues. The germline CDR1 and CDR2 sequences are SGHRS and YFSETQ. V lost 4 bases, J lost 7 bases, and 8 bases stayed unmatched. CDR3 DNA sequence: TGCGCCAGCAGCCAGCGACAGGGTGGAAATTCACCCCTCCACTTT. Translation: CASSQRQGGNSPLHF.

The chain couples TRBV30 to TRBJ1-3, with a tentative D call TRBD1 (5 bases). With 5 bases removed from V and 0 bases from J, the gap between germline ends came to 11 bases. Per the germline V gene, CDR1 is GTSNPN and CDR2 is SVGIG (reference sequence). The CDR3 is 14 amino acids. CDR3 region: CAWDGGYSGNTIYF. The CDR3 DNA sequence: TGTGCCTGGGACGGGGGATACTCTGGAAACACCATATATTTT.

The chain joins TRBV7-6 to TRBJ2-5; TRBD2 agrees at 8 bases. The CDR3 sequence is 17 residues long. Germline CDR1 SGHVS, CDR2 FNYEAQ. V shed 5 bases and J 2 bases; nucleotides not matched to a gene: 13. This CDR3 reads CASSLSAAGGPQETQYF. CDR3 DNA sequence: TGTGCCAGCAGCCTCTCCGCCGCGGGAGGCCCACAAGAGACCCAGTACTTC.

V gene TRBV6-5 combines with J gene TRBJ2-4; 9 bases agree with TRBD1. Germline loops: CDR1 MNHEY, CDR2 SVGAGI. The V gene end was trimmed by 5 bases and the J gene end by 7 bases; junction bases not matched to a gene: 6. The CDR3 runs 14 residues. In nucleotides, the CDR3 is TGTGCCAGCAGTCCCGGACAGGGGAGGAACATTCAGTACTTC. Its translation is CASSPGQGRNIQYF.

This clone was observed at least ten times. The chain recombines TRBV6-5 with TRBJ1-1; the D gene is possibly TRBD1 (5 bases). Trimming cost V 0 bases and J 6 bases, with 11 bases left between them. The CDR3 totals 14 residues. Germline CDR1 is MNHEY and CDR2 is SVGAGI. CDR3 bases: TGTGCCAGCAGTTACTCGCGTGGGGGGGCTGAAGCTTTCTTT. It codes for CASSYSRGGAEAFF.

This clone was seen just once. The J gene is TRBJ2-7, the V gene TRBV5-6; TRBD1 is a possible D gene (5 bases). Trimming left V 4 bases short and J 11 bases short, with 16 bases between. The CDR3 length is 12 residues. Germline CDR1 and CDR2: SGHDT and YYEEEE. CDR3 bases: TGTGCCAGCAGCCATCGTCAGGGAAAGGAGTACTTC. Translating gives CASSHRQGKEYF.

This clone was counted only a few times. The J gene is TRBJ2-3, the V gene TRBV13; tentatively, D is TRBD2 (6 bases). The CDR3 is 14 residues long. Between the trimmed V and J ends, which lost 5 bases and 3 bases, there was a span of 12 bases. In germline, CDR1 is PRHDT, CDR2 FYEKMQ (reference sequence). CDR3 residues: CASSPGSGTDTQYF. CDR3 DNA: TGTGCCAGCAGCCCCGGAAGCGGGACAGATACGCAGTATTTT. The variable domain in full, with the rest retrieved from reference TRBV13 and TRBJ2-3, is AAGVIQSPRHLIKEKRETATLKCYPIPRHDTVYWYQQGPGQDPQFLISFYEKMQSDKGSIPDRFSAQQFSDYHSELNMSSLELGDSALYFCASSPGSGTDTQYFGPGTRLTVL.

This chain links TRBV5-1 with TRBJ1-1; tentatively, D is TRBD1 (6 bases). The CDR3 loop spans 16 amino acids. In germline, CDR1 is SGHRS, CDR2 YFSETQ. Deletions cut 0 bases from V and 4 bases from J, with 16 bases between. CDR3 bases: TGCGCCAGCAGCTTGGCCCATTGGGGGGCTGGCACTGAAGCTTTCTTT. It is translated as CASSLAHWGAGTEAFF. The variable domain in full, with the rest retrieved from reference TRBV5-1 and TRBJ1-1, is KAGVTQTPRYLIKTRGQQVTLSCSPISGHRSVSWYQQTPGQGLQFLFEYFSETQRNKGNFPGRFSGRQFSNSRSEMNVSTLELGDSALYLCASSLAHWGAGTEAFFGQGTRLTVV.

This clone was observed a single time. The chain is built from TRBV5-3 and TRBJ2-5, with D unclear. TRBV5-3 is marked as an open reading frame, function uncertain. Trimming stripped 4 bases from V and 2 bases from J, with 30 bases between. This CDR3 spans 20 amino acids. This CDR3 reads CARSLLDPLPRALIQETQYF. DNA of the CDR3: TGTGCCAGAAGCCTGCTTGACCCACTACCCCGGGCCCTTATTCAAGAGACCCAGTACTTC.

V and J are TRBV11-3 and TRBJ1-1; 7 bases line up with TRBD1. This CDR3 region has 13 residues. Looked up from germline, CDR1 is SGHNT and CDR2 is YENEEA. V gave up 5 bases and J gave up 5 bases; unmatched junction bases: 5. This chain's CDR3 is CASSAQGGTEAFF. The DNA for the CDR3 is TGTGCCAGCAGCGCCCAGGGGGGAACTGAAGCTTTCTTT.

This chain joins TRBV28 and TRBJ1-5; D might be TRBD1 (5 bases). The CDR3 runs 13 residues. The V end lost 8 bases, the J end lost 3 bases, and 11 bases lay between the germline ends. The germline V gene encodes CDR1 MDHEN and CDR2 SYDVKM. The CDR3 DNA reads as TGTGCCAGCGTCAGGGCCTTCAATCAGCCCCAGCATTTT. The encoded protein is CASVRAFNQPQHF.

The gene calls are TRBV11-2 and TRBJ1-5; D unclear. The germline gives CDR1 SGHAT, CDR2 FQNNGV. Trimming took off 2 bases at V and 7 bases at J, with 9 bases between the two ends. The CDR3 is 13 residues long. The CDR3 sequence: CASSLIEGQPQHF. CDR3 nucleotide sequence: TGTGCCAGCAGCTTAATTGAGGGCCAGCCCCAGCATTTT.

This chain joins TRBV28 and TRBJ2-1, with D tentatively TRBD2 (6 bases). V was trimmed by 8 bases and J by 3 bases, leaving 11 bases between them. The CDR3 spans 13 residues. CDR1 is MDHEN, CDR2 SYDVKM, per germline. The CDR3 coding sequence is TGTGCCAGCTTAGCGGCTAACTACAATGAGCAGTTCTTC. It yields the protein CASLAANYNEQFF.

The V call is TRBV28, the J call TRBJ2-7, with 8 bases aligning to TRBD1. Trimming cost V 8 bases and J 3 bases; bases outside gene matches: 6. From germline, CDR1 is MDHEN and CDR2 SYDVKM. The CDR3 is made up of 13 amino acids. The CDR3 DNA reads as TGTGCCAGCGCCGCCGGACAGGGCTACGAGCAGTACTTC. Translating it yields CASAAGQGYEQYF. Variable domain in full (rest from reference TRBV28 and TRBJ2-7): DVKVTQSSRYLVKRTGEKVFLECVQDMDHENMFWYRQDPGLGLRLIYFSYDVKMKEKGDIPEGYSVSREKKERFSLILESASTNQTSMYLCASAAGQGYEQYFGPGTRLTVT.

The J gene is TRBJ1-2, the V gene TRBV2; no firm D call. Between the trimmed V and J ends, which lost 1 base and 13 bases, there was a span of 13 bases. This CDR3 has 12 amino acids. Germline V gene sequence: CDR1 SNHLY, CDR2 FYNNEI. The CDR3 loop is CASSEGTSLTTF. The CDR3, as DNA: TGTGCCAGCAGTGAAGGGACCTCGCTAACCACCTTC. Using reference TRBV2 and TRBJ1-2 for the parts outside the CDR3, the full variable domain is EPEVTQTPSHQVTQMGQEVILRCVPISNHLYFYWYRQILGQKVEFLVSFYNNEISEKSEIFDDQFSVERPDGSNFTLKIRSTKLEDSAMYFCASSEGTSLTTFGSGTRLTVV.

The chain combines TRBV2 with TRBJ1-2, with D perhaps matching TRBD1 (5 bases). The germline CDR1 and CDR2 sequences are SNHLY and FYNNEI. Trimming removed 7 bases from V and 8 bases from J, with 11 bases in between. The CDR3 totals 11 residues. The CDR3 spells CASKEGLGYTF. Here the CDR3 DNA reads TGTGCCAGCAAAGAGGGGCTCGGCTACACCTTC.

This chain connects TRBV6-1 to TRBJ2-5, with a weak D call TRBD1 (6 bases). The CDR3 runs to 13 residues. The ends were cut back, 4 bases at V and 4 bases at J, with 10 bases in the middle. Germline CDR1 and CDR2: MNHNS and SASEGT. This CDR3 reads CASSAARGETQYF. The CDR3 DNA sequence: TGTGCCAGCAGTGCGGCCAGGGGAGAGACCCAGTACTTC.

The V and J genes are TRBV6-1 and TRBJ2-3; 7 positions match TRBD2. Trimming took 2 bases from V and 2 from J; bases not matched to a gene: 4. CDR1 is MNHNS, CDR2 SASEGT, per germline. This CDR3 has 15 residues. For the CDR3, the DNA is TGTGCCAGCAGTGAACCGAGCGGGACCACAGATACGCAGTATTTT. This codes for CASSEPSGTTDTQYF.

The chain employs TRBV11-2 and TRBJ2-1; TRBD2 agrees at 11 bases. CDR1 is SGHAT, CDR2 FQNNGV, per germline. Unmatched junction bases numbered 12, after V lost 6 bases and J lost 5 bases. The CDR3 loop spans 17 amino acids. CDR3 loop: CASRTTLAGGSNNEQFF. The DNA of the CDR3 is TGTGCCAGCAGAACAACCCTAGCGGGAGGTAGCAACAATGAGCAGTTCTTC.

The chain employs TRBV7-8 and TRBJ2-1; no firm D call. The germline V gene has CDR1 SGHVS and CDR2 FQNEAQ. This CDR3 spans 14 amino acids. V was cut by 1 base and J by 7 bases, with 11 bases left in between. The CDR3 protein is CASSLELGRNEQFF. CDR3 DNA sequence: TGTGCCAGCAGCTTAGAGCTCGGCAGGAATGAGCAGTTCTTC.

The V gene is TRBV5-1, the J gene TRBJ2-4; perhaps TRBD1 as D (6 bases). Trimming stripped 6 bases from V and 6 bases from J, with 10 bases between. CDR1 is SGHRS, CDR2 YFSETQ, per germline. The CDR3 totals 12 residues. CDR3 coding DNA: TGCGCCAGCACGAGGGGGATAAACATTCAGTACTTC. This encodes CASTRGINIQYF.

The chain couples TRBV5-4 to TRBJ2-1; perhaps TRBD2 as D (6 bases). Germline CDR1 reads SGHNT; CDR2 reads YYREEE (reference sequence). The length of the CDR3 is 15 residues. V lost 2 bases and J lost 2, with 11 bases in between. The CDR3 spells CASSFPGVTYNEQFF. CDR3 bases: TGTGCCAGCAGCTTTCCGGGAGTCACCTACAATGAGCAGTTCTTC.